This TCR beta chain was identified in a study of T cell repertoires in cytomegalovirus infection (dated by TCRdb to the late 2010s). With respect to the entire study: Because public TCR beta signatures pointed to carriage of CMV infection together with the matching HLA type, the HLA type of each donor mattered for the analysis. Overall study results and their limits: In both this cohort and an independent cohort of a few hundred donors, the cumulative frequency of public TCR beta family members distinguished carriers of CMV infection plus the relevant HLA type. In the ex vivo response, HLA-C-restricted CMV-specific TCR beta clonotypes were dominant, and in two of eight donors the single most frequent clonotype came from this HLA-C-restricted group.

The sequencer was an Illumina HiSeq 1500. TCRdb's own reprocessing of the public reads used fastp at Q25 and MiXCR and kept productive beta chains. Rows with a matching CDR3 protein are joined into one entry that keeps the most common DNA and genes. This sample has more than 150,000 distinct CDR3 sequences in its table, and over 15% of those were observed once. Jointly, the top ten make up 15% to 20% of the sample. As regards this clonotype: Its antigen is unknown. No clone much larger than this one lies a single base away; base qualities are absent.

Unmatched junction bases come to 8, with V trimmed by 1 base and J by 3 bases. For CDR1 and CDR2, the germline V gene lists SGHTA and FQGNSA. Taken from cysteine to phenylalanine, the CDR3 has 17 residues. Just the 51-base CDR3 DNA is kept, in frame starting at base 1. The sequence joins TRBV7-2 to TRBJ2-1; 8 middle bases align to TRBD2. The origin of this receptor is a human donor in good health (CMV status not recorded). Some clones in this sample may be carry-over from other donors' samples. The source material was CD8+ T cells from PBMCs. The base sequence is TGTGCCAGCAGCTTAGGATCGGGGGGGGCTCTCTACAATGAGCAGTTCTTC. Its amino acids are CASSLGSGGALYNEQFF.